This T cell receptor beta chain comes out of a study of blood T cell repertoires in COVID-19. Sequenced by immunoSEQ multiplex PCR; TCRdb stores in-frame clones only, minus some. The table has more than 120,000 clones, over 75% seen once. CDR3 length equals 14 residues. Germline V gives CDR1 SGHNT, CDR2 YENEEA. V shed 5 bases and J 4 bases; nucleotides not matched to a gene: 3. The TCR originated in a man aged 45-65 years in a cohort exposed to, infected with or recovered from COVID-19 (not recorded which). The chain couples TRBV11-3 to TRBJ2-3; 10 nucleotides line up with TRBD2. Material: PBMCs or T cells enriched from blood (not recorded which). This chain's CDR3 is CASSPGTSADTQYF. DNA for the CDR3: TGTGCCAGCAGCCCCGGGACTAGCGCAGATACGCAGTATTTT.